This TCR beta chain was sequenced during a study of shared clonotypes between healthy human individuals. Notes on the study in general: When naive CD4 clonotypes were compared across a few donors, 4% to 6.5% were shared. Clonotypes shared by all four donors outscored non-shared clonotypes in generation probability.

This clone was picked up one time. The antigen remains unidentified. Sequencing was performed with immunoSEQ multiplex PCR; in TCRdb, only in-frame clones are kept and a portion is missing. The data show over 2 million clones, 85% to 95% seen once. The authors divided CD4+ cells into CD45RA+ naive and CD45RA-negative memory subsets. The sequence was obtained from a man aged 18 to 29 in good health. The sequencing sample was made of naive CD4+ T cells sorted from blood. The subset was: CD45RA+ positively selected.

The chain's CDR3 is CASSRKATGIVISGNTIYF. The CDR3 nucleotides are TGTGCCAGTAGTAGGAAGGCTACAGGGATCGTTATCTCTGGAAACACCATATATTTT. This chain connects TRBV19 to TRBJ1-3; tentatively, D is TRBD1 (6 bases). Germline V gives CDR1 LNHDA, CDR2 SQIVND (reference sequence). The CDR3 runs to 19 residues. Trimming removed 4 bases at V and 0 bases at J, with 22 bases between.